Below are 4 T cell receptor beta chains sequenced from a single sample in a study of regulatory T cells in long-lasting Graves disease. For TCR beta, libraries came from iRepertoire HTBI primers and Arm-PCR of CDR3 regions. TCRdb reprocessed the multiplex PCR reads with MiXCR, giving one entry per CDR3 protein. This sample has 450,000 to 600,000 distinct CDR3 sequences, with 16% found just once. The sample's time point: newly diagnosed GD, antithyroid drugs for less than 3 months. PBMC RNA served as the TCR library source. These records were also assigned to another study, of T cells in Graves' hyperthyroidism and ophthalmopathy.

The material was peripheral blood mononuclear cells (PBMCs), obtained at new diagnosis, from a patient treated with antithyroid drugs. The receptors originated from a man aged 40-49 years with Graves disease.

This clonotype was picked up many times. The chain is built from TRBV29-1 and TRBJ2-1; 9 bases are a match to TRBD2. With V trimmed by 3 bases and J by 2 bases, 8 bases remained unmatched. CDR3 size: 16 residues. The germline CDR1 and CDR2 sequences are SQVTM and ANQGSEA. CDR3 loop: CSVEGGSSGTYNEQFF. CDR3 DNA: TGCAGCGTTGAGGGCGGTTCTAGCGGGACCTACAATGAGCAGTTCTTC.

This clonotype was picked up a small number of times. The chain employs TRBV19 and TRBJ1-3, with D hard to call. V gave up 7 bases and J gave up 8 bases, with 15 bases separating them. CDR3 length: 13 residues. Germline values: CDR1 LNHDA, CDR2 SQIVND (reference sequence). The CDR3 DNA sequence: TGTGCCAGTAAAGTCCCGACGACGGACACCATATATTTT. This translates into CASKVPTTDTIYF.

This clonotype was picked up a small number of times. J is TRBJ2-3 and V is TRBV12-3 or TRBV12-4; D unclear. CDR3 length: 16 amino acids. Trimming pared 5 bases from V and 3 bases from J, leaving 18 bases between. CDR3 DNA: TGTGCCAGCAGTCCCCACCTGAGTGGAGCGACAGATACGCAGTATTTT. This codes for CASSPHLSGATDTQYF.

As regards this clonotype: This could be a read error, since a much larger clone is one nucleotide away. The chain links TRBV24-1 to TRBJ2-3; 8 bases fit TRBD1. Judging by the DNA end, TRBJ2-1 fits better; the J call may be wrong. CDR3 size: 17 residues. Germline-derived CDR1 and CDR2 are KGHDR and SFDVKD. CDR3 DNA sequence: TGTGCCACCAGTGATTCCCACGGGACAGGCCTCTACAATGGGCAGTTCTTC. Amino acid sequence: CATSDSHGTGLYNGQFF.